This TCR beta chain was found in a study of shared clonotypes between healthy human individuals. Produced via immunoSEQ multiplex PCR; TCRdb's table is partial and in-frame only. Of approximately 2.1 million clones listed, approximately 95% are singletons. V lost 10 bases to trimming and J lost 7 bases; unmatched junction nucleotides: 6. The CDR3 has 11 amino acids. Germline V gene lookup returns CDR1 LNHDA and CDR2 SQIVND (reference sequence). The specimen was naive CD4+ T cells from PBMCs. Described subset: CD45RA+ positively selected. The chain joins TRBV19 to TRBJ1-2, with 7 bases identical to TRBD1. This TCR came from a man aged 18 to 30 in good health. Some clones in this sample may be carry-over from other donors' samples. For the CDR3, the DNA is TGTGCCACTAGACAGGGTTTTGGCTACACCTTC. Encoded protein: CATRQGFGYTF. The whole variable domain, filled in from reference TRBV19 and TRBJ1-2, reads DGGITQSPKYLFRKEGQNVTLSCEQNLNHDAMYWYRQDPGQGLRLIYYSQIVNDFQKGDIAEGYSVSREKKESFPLTVTSAQKNPTAFYLCATRQGFGYTFGSGTRLTVV.